Following are 30 T cell receptor beta chains from one sample sequenced in a study of vaccination effects on CD4 cells after COVID-19. Antigen-specific CD4+ T cells expanded by the ViraFEST assay with viral peptide pools were then sequenced. At the end of around eleven days of culture, CD4+ T cells were isolated. Two doses of either BNT162b2 or mRNA-1273 were given to each participant. No antigen has been identified for these receptors. Sequencing used immunoSEQ multiplex PCR; TCRdb keeps in-frame clones, though not all of them. Of around 29,000 clones listed, 55% to 75% are singletons. Material: CD4+ T cells from PBMCs cultured with HCoV-NL63 spike peptides, obtained after COVID-19 vaccination. All receptors come from a human donor who received a COVID-19 vaccine.

The table lists this clone with a few counts. The chain carries TRBV9 and TRBJ2-7, with 8 bases aligning to TRBD1. CDR3 length: 14 residues. Losses at the gene ends were 3 bases for V and 3 bases for J; bases not matched to a gene: 5. CDR1 and CDR2 from the germline V gene are SGDLS and YYNGEE. For the CDR3, the DNA is TGTGCCAGCAGCGCGGGACAGGCTGGCTACGAGCAGTACTTC. This sequence encodes CASSAGQAGYEQYF.

The rearrangement links TRBV5-1 to TRBJ2-5; 8 bases line up with TRBD1. CDR3 length: 15 amino acids. V lost 7 bases and J lost 4; bases outside the gene matches: 12. Germline V gives CDR1 SGHRS, CDR2 YFSETQ. The CDR3 DNA is TGCGCCAGCCATATAGGGGGGACAGGACTAGAGACCCAGTACTTC. It yields the protein CASHIGGTGLETQYF. Based on the CDR3 plus reference TRBV5-1 and TRBJ2-5, the full variable domain is KAGVTQTPRYLIKTRGQQVTLSCSPISGHRSVSWYQQTPGQGLQFLFEYFSETQRNKGNFPGRFSGRQFSNSRSEMNVSTLELGDSALYLCASHIGGTGLETQYFGPGTRLLVL.

The gene calls are TRBV2 and TRBJ1-5; no definite D call. The CDR3 loop spans 14 amino acids. V lost 2 bases, J lost 5 bases, and 10 bases lay in between. Per germline, CDR1 SNHLY and CDR2 FYNNEI. This CDR3 reads CASSEWGMHQPQHF. The CDR3 nucleotides are TGTGCCAGCAGTGAATGGGGTATGCATCAGCCCCAGCATTTT. The entire variable domain, with the rest obtained from reference TRBV2 and TRBJ1-5, is as follows: EPEVTQTPSHQVTQMGQEVILRCVPISNHLYFYWYRQILGQKVEFLVSFYNNEISEKSEIFDDQFSVERPDGSNFTLKIRSTKLEDSAMYFCASSEWGMHQPQHFGDGTRLSIL.

The rearrangement joins TRBV30 to TRBJ1-5, with a weak D call TRBD1 (5 bases). The CDR3 has 14 amino acids. V dropped 1 base and J dropped 6 bases, with 13 bases sitting between them. The germline V gene encodes CDR1 GTSNPN and CDR2 SVGIG (reference sequence). CDR3 DNA sequence: TGTGCCTGGAGTGGAAGGGGTTTGGGTCAGCCCCAGCATTTT. Amino acid sequence: CAWSGRGLGQPQHF.

V usage is TRBV4-1 and J usage is TRBJ1-3; D remains ambiguous. CDR1 is MGHRA and CDR2 is YSYEKL in the germline V gene. The CDR3 spans 15 residues. Trimming stripped 0 bases from V and 0 bases from J, with 6 bases between. The CDR3 sequence: CASSQDGDSGNTIYF. The CDR3 coding sequence is TGCGCCAGCAGCCAAGACGGGGACTCTGGAAACACCATATATTTT.

The chain recombines TRBV27 with TRBJ2-1; D may be TRBD2 (5 bases). V lost 6 bases and J 5 bases, leaving 26 bases between the germline ends. The germline gives CDR1 MNHEY, CDR2 SMNVEV (reference sequence). This CDR3 comprises 18 residues. In DNA form, the CDR3 reads TGTGCCAGCAGGTCCCGGAGGTCGAAACCCCAAAGAAACAATGAGCAGTTCTTC. It translates to CASRSRRSKPQRNNEQFF.

The V call is TRBV6-5, the J call TRBJ2-2; tentatively, D is TRBD2 (6 bases). Germline values: CDR1 MNHEY, CDR2 SVGAGI. The CDR3 length is 15 residues. The V end lost 11 bases, the J end lost 0 bases, and 16 bases lay between the germline ends. The CDR3 bases are TGTGCCTGCCAACCCGGGAGAGCGAACACCGGGGAGCTGTTTTTT. Translation: CACQPGRANTGELFF.

The V gene is TRBV6-6, the J gene TRBJ2-7, with D hard to call. CDR3 length: 16 residues. Trimming stripped 6 bases from V and 0 bases from J, with 18 bases between. CDR1 and CDR2 (germline): MNHNY, SVGAGI (reference sequence). The CDR3: CASRLTVATGSYEQYF. The CDR3 nucleotides read TGTGCCAGCAGACTAACCGTAGCTACGGGCTCCTACGAGCAGTACTTC.

The rearrangement uses TRBV7-6 and TRBJ2-7; 7 positions match TRBD1. Germline trimming cut 1 base from V and 2 bases from J; bases unmatched to any gene: 5. This CDR3 region has 15 residues. CDR1 is SGHVS, CDR2 FNYEAQ, per germline. CDR3 DNA sequence: TGTGCCAGCAGCTTAGGTGGACAGGCTGCCTACGAGCAGTACTTC. This gives the protein CASSLGGQAAYEQYF.

The CDR3 sequence: CASSRTRQGWNEQFF. CDR3 nucleotide sequence: TGCGCCAGCAGTAGGACTAGACAAGGGTGGAATGAGCAGTTCTTC. The chain uses TRBV10-1 and TRBJ2-1, with 7 bases that match TRBD2. Germline V gene data show CDR1 as WNHNN and CDR2 as SYGVQD (reference sequence). The CDR3 length is 15 residues. The ends lost 5 bases at V and 7 bases at J; junction bases unmatched: 11.

This clone was recorded once. The V call is TRBV7-9, the J call TRBJ2-5; 11 nucleotides match TRBD1. Germline CDR1 and CDR2: SEHNR and FQNEAQ (reference sequence). Trimming at V came to 3 bases and at J to 5 bases, leaving 2 bases not matched to a gene. The CDR3 extends over 14 amino acids. The CDR3 coding sequence is TGTGCCAGCAGCTTGGACAGGGGGCGGGAGACCCAGTACTTC. It codes for CASSLDRGRETQYF.

The chain is built from TRBV5-1 and TRBJ1-4, with a tentative D call TRBD1 (5 bases). The germline V gene encodes CDR1 SGHRS and CDR2 YFSETQ. The CDR3 totals 16 residues. With 0 bases removed from V and 7 bases from J, the gap between germline ends came to 16 bases. The CDR3 reads CASSLETQGSGEKLFF. The CDR3 DNA sequence: TGCGCCAGCAGCTTGGAGACTCAGGGTTCGGGTGAAAAACTGTTTTTT.

CDR3 sequence reads: CASSQEFTGRNYGYTF. CDR3 nucleotide sequence: TGCGCCAGCAGCCAAGAATTCACAGGGCGGAACTATGGCTACACCTTC. The rearrangement links TRBV4-1 to TRBJ1-2, with D possibly being TRBD1 (6 bases). Trimming took off 0 bases at V and 2 bases at J, with 13 bases between the two ends. The CDR3 is made up of 16 amino acids. Germline-derived CDR1 and CDR2 are MGHRA and YSYEKL.

This clone appeared a few times. The V gene is TRBV6-5, the J gene TRBJ1-2, with TRBD1 matching over 10 bases. J lost 6 bases, V lost 5 bases, and 6 bases had no gene match. Germline V gene data show CDR1 as MNHEY and CDR2 as SVGAGI. The CDR3 sequence is 14 residues long. The CDR3 loop reads CASSTGQGFDGYTF. In DNA, the CDR3 is TGTGCCAGCAGTACGGGACAGGGGTTCGATGGCTACACCTTC.

The V call is TRBV29-1, the J call TRBJ1-4, with D possibly TRBD1 on 6 matching bases. CDR3 length: 13 residues. Germline loops: CDR1 SQVTM, CDR2 ANQGSEA. V lost 7 bases, J lost 8 bases, and 17 bases lay in between. In DNA, the CDR3 is TGCAGCGCAACAGGGCCGGGAGGGGAAAAACTGTTTTTT. Protein sequence: CSATGPGGEKLFF.

J is TRBJ2-7 and V is TRBV19; TRBD2 might be the D (7 bases). Trimming took 3 bases from V and 0 from J, leaving 12 bases between them. The CDR3 covers 15 residues. Germline CDR1 is LNHDA and CDR2 is SQIVND (reference sequence). The CDR3 DNA reads as TGTGCCAGTAGTATTTCGGGGGGCCTCTCCTACGAGCAGTACTTC. Its protein is CASSISGGLSYEQYF.

The chain links TRBV18 to TRBJ2-3, with D perhaps TRBD1 (7 bases). The CDR3 length is 17 residues. V shed 2 bases and J shed 5 bases, with 20 bases lying between them. Germline CDR1 is KGHSH and CDR2 is LQKENI. CDR3 sequence: CASSPFSPGGAGDTQYF. The CDR3 region has the DNA TGTGCCAGCTCACCATTTTCCCCAGGGGGAGCGGGAGATACGCAGTATTTT.

The genes are TRBV11-2 and TRBJ1-1; possibly TRBD1 for D (6 bases). V shed 0 bases and J shed 9 bases, with 11 bases lying between them. CDR1 and CDR2 (germline): SGHAT, FQNNGV. This CDR3 has 13 amino acids. The CDR3 protein is CASSLDRTAKAFF. CDR3 nucleotide sequence: TGTGCCAGCAGCTTAGATCGGACAGCGAAAGCTTTCTTT.

The chain combines TRBV27 with TRBJ2-3; 12 bases match TRBD2. Germline trimming cut 7 bases from V and 4 bases from J; bases unmatched to any gene: 15. Germline V lookup: CDR1 MNHEY, CDR2 SMNVEV (reference sequence). This CDR3 spans 18 amino acids. The CDR3 DNA sequence: TGTGCCAGCACCGGTAGACCAACTAGCGGGAGGATTCCAGATACGCAGTATTTT. This sequence encodes CASTGRPTSGRIPDTQYF.

This chain links TRBV21-1 with TRBJ2-1. TRBV21-1 is an annotated pseudogene. CDR3 size: 18 residues. CDR3 loop: CASSRLGDFIRLNNEQFF. DNA for the CDR3: TGTGCCAGCAGCCGTCTAGGGGATTTTATACGACTAAACAATGAGCAGTTCTTC.

V usage is TRBV18 and J usage is TRBJ2-7; D is unresolved. The ends were cut back, 5 bases at V and 1 base at J, with 6 bases in the middle. CDR3 size: 12 residues. In germline, CDR1 is KGHSH, CDR2 LQKENI. CDR3 sequence: CASSVGSYEQYF. The CDR3 DNA sequence: TGTGCCAGCTCAGTCGGTTCCTACGAGCAGTACTTC.

CDR3 DNA sequence: TGTGCCAGCTCACCACGTCAGGGGGCGGAAGAGACCCAGTACTTC. The encoded protein is CASSPRQGAEETQYF. This chain links TRBV18 with TRBJ2-5, with 8 bases that match TRBD1. The CDR3 runs to 15 residues. The germline gives CDR1 KGHSH, CDR2 LQKENI. J lost 3 bases, V lost 1 base, and 4 bases had no gene match.

V is TRBV2 and J is TRBJ2-7; 7 nucleotides agree with TRBD2. Germline CDR1 reads SNHLY; CDR2 reads FYNNEI. V trimming: 7 bases; J trimming: 2 bases; junction bases outside the gene matches: 8. This CDR3 has 14 amino acids. The CDR3, as DNA: TGTGCCAGCACCAGGAGCGGGGTCACCTACGAGCAGTACTTC. Its translation is CASTRSGVTYEQYF.

This chain uses TRBV9 with TRBJ2-5; TRBD2 aligns across 8 bases. The CDR3 covers 16 residues. CDR1 is SGDLS, CDR2 YYNGEE, per germline. J was trimmed by 5 bases and V by 1 base; bases with no gene match: 10. The CDR3 region has the DNA TGTGCCAGCAGCGTATCGGGGGGGGTGGAGTGGGAGACCCAGTACTTC. It translates to CASSVSGGVEWETQYF.

J is TRBJ1-1 and V is TRBV6-5; unclear D gene. CDR1 and CDR2 from the germline V gene are MNHEY and SVGAGI. The CDR3 contains 14 residues. Trimming shortened V by 5 bases and J by 1 base, and 11 bases separated the two germline ends. The CDR3 region is CASSTGRRNTEAFF. The CDR3 DNA reads TGTGCCAGCAGTACCGGTAGGAGGAACACTGAAGCTTTCTTT.

The chain is built from TRBV18 and TRBJ2-1, with D tentatively TRBD1 (6 bases). Trimming pared 3 bases from V and 0 bases from J, leaving 9 bases between. Germline CDR1 and CDR2: KGHSH and LQKENI. The CDR3 spans 15 residues. As DNA, the CDR3 is TGTGCCAGCTCACCGCAGGGGACCTCCTACAATGAGCAGTTCTTC. It translates to CASSPQGTSYNEQFF.

CDR3 DNA sequence: TGTGCCAGCAGCCCCCCGGGGGTAAATGAGCAGTTCTTC. It specifies CASSPPGVNEQFF. The chain uses TRBV11-2 and TRBJ2-1; perhaps TRBD2 as D (6 bases). Germline lookup yields CDR1 SGHAT and CDR2 FQNNGV. The CDR3 runs to 13 residues. The germline V and J ends were trimmed by 5 bases and 7 bases, with 12 bases remaining between them.

The genes are TRBV19 and TRBJ1-2; D gene ambiguous. V lost 5 bases, J lost 8 bases, and 12 bases lay in between. The germline gives CDR1 LNHDA, CDR2 SQIVND (reference sequence). The CDR3 has 12 residues. The CDR3 region has the DNA TGTGCCAGTAGTCTGCTACGCCAGGGCTACACCTTC. This sequence encodes CASSLLRQGYTF.

This clone was observed a handful of times. The gene calls are TRBV10-1 and TRBJ1-2; D is unclear. The CDR3 is 15 amino acids. V was cut by 3 bases and J by 4 bases, with 15 bases left in between. The germline V gene encodes CDR1 WNHNN and CDR2 SYGVQD (reference sequence). CDR3 sequence reads: CASSDYSWGPYGYTF. The CDR3 DNA is TGCGCCAGCAGTGATTATAGTTGGGGTCCCTATGGCTACACCTTC.

The gene calls are TRBV7-2 and TRBJ1-6, with D possibly TRBD1 on 5 matching bases. Trimming stripped 5 bases from V and 12 bases from J, with 20 bases between. This CDR3 spans 15 amino acids. CDR1 SGHTA and CDR2 FQGNSA come from the germline V gene. CDR3 nucleotides: TGTGCCAGCAGCCCCTCGGGGACGGGGAGTAGACCCCTCCACTTT. It is translated as CASSPSGTGSRPLHF.